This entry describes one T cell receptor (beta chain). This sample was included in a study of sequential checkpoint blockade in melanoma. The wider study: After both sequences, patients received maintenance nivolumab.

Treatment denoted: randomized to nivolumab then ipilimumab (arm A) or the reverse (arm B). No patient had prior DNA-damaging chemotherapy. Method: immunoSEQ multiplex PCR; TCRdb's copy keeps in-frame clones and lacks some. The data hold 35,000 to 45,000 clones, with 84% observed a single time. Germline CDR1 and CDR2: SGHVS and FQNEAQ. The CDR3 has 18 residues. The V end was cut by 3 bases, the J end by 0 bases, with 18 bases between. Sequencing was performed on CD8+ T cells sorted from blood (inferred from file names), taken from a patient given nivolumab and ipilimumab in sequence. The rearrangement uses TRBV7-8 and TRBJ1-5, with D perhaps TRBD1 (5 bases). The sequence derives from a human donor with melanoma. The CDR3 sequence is CASSLGQGATDSNQPQHF. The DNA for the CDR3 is TGTGCCAGCAGCTTGGGGCAGGGCGCGACAGATAGCAATCAGCCCCAGCATTTT. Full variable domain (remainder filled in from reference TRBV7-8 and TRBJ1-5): GAGVSQSPRYKVAKRGQDVALRCDPISGHVSLFWYQQALGQGPEFLTYFQNEAQLDKSGLPSDRFFAERPEGSVSTLKIQRTQQEDSAVYLCASSLGQGATDSNQPQHFGDGTRLSIL.